Only a few counts were recorded for the clone carrying this T cell receptor (beta chain). The source of the sample is a study of regulatory T cells in long-lasting Graves disease. Time point defined: newly diagnosed GD, antithyroid drugs for less than 3 months. PBMC RNA served as the TCR library source. Graves' disease diagnosis was established per American Thyroid Association guidelines. Arm-PCR of CDR3 regions and iRepertoire HTBI primers were the basis on which TCR beta libraries were built. TCRdb re-analysed the multiplex PCR reads in MiXCR, keeping a single row per CDR3 protein. The sample lists more than 400,000 distinct CDR3 sequences, approximately 16% occurring once. In addition, the sample was reused for a study of T cells in Graves' hyperthyroidism and ophthalmopathy. That source adds: Diagnostic decisions used clinical symptoms, serum thyroxine and TRAb, thyroid ultrasound and orbital computed tomography. An initial round of RT-PCR targeting the TCR CDR3 relied on the HTBI primer set.

The sequencing here drew on peripheral blood mononuclear cells (PBMCs), taken at new diagnosis, from a patient treated with antithyroid drugs. This TCR was recovered from a woman under 40 with Graves disease.

As DNA, the CDR3 is TGTGCCAGCAGCTCCCTCCGGGACAGGGGAAACAATGAGCAGTTCTTC. Its protein product is CASSSLRDRGNNEQFF. V is TRBV6-1 and J is TRBJ2-1, with TRBD1 matching over 10 bases. After removal of 6 bases from V and 5 bases from J, the junction contained 10 bases not matched to a gene. The CDR3 consists of 16 residues. Germline V gene data show CDR1 as MNHNS and CDR2 as SASEGT.